This is a list of T cell receptor beta chains from one sample in a study of blood T cell repertoires in COVID-19. The protocol was immunoSEQ multiplex PCR, while the TCRdb copy is restricted to in-frame clones and leaves out a portion. The repertoire has 40,000 to 45,000 clones, about nine tenths of them found once; the top ten carry roughly a fifth. The source material was peripheral blood. These receptors were obtained from a man between 45 and 60 years old with active COVID-19. The CDR3 runs from the conserved cysteine through the conserved F or W. The D gene is left open where the match is weak. For some rows the clone size is stated as once, few or many, or as a class when expanded; others skip it.

J gene,D gene,V gene,clone size,CDR3 DNA,CDR3 protein
TRBJ2-3,.,TRBV27,medium-sized,TGTGCCAGCAGTCCCGGGATTACATCAGATACGCAGTATTTT,CASSPGITSDTQYF
TRBJ2-7,TRBD1,TRBV19,.,TGTGCCAGTAGTATAGACCCCGGGACAGCCTACGAGCAGTACTTC,CASSIDPGTAYEQYF
TRBJ2-4,.,TRBV7-2,.,TGTGCCAGCAGCCTGGACTCCCTTCAAAACATTCAGTACTTC,CASSLDSLQNIQYF
TRBJ2-5,.,TRBV11-2,.,TGTGCCAGCAGCTTAGGTCCGTACCAAGAGACCCAGTACTTC,CASSLGPYQETQYF
TRBJ2-1,TRBD2,TRBV7-9,.,TGTGCCAGCAGCTTAGACGGGTCGGGAGGCGGCGAGCAGTTCTTC,CASSLDGSGGGEQFF
TRBJ2-7,TRBD1,TRBV10-3,.,TGTGCCATCAGTGAGTCCGGACAGGGGGATGAGCAGTACTTC,CAISESGQGDEQYF
TRBJ2-7,.,TRBV4-2,once,TGTGCCAGCAGCCAACAAGGGGCGAGGGAGCAGTACTTC,CASSQQGAREQYF
TRBJ2-1,.,TRBV2,.,TGTGCCAGCAACCCGCACTTTAGCAATGAGCAGTTCTTC,CASNPHFSNEQFF
TRBJ2-2,.,TRBV7-9,once,TGTGCCAGCAGCCTACCAACAGGGACACCGAACACCGGGGAGCTGTTTTTT,CASSLPTGTPNTGELFF
TRBJ2-3,TRBD1,TRBV7-9,.,TGTGCCAGCAGCCAGGGGGAAACAACAGATACGCAGTATTTT,CASSQGETTDTQYF
TRBJ2-1,.,TRBV6-6,.,TGTGCCAGCGGCCCCGGGTTCTCGGTAGAGCAGTTCTTC,CASGPGFSVEQFF
TRBJ2-7,.,TRBV5-6,.,TGTGCCAGCAGCTATGTCGGAGTGCAGTACTTC,CASSYVGVQYF
TRBJ2-1,TRBD2,TRBV27,few,TGTGCCAGCAGTCCCTCTAGCGGGAGAAGTTATGAGCAGTTCTTC,CASSPSSGRSYEQFF
TRBJ2-1,TRBD1,TRBV11-3,.,TGTGCCAGCAGCTCTGACAGGGGGCCCCATGAGCAGTTCTTC,CASSSDRGPHEQFF
TRBJ2-7,.,TRBV19,few,TGTGCCAGTAGTACCACGCCCTGGACAGCGTCTTCCTACGAGCAGTACTTC,CASSTTPWTASSYEQYF
TRBJ2-5,TRBD1,TRBV28,.,TGTGCCAGCAGGCCCGGGACAGGGGGCGCGGAGACCCAGTACTTC,CASRPGTGGAETQYF
TRBJ2-7,TRBD2,TRBV5-1,.,TGCGCCAGCAGCTCCCCGGGACTAGCGGGAGGTGACGAGCAGTACTTC,CASSSPGLAGGDEQYF
TRBJ2-2,.,TRBV6-5,.,TGTGCCAGCAGGGCCGGGACAACGAACACCGGGGAGCTGTTTTTT,CASRAGTTNTGELFF
TRBJ2-2,.,TRBV29-1,.,TGCAGCGTTGTGGACTTAGGGGAGCTGTTTTTT,CSVVDLGELFF
TRBJ2-7,TRBD1,TRBV2,.,TGTGCCACCCTGTCTTTTTCGCCGGACAGGGTCCTATACGAGCAGTACTTC,CATLSFSPDRVLYEQYF
TRBJ2-1,TRBD2,TRBV5-1,.,TGCGCCAGCAGCTTGGCCTCACTAGCGGGATCCTACAATGAGCAGTTCTTC,CASSLASLAGSYNEQFF
TRBJ2-5,.,TRBV9,.,TGTGCCAGCAGCGTAGCTACCTGGTCCTGGGAGACCCAGTACTTC,CASSVATWSWETQYF
TRBJ2-7,TRBD2,TRBV7-2,once,TGTGCCAGCAGCTTAGGGGTTGGACTAGCGGGAGGCGTACAGTACTTC,CASSLGVGLAGGVQYF
TRBJ2-2,TRBD1,TRBV4-2,.,TGTGCCAGCAGCCAAAAGACAGGGGGCGAACCCGGGGAGCTGTTTTTT,CASSQKTGGEPGELFF
TRBJ1-5,.,TRBV6-5,.,TGTGCCAGCAGTTTTACGAACGAGGGAGCCCAGCATTTT,CASSFTNEGAQHF
TRBJ2-7,.,TRBV6-6,.,TGTGCCAGCAGGCCCGGACACGCTAAGGAGCAGTACTTC,CASRPGHAKEQYF
TRBJ2-1,TRBD2,TRBV19,.,TGTGCCAGTACACCTGGGCTAGCGGAAAATGAGCAGTTCTTC,CASTPGLAENEQFF
TRBJ2-7,.,TRBV2,.,TGTGCCAGCAGTGAAAGGCGAAGGCATGGACTTCCGTACGAGCAGTACTTC,CASSERRRHGLPYEQYF
TRBJ2-3,.,TRBV10-1,.,TGCGCCAGCAGTGGGACCACTAGCCGGAGCACAGATACGCAGTATTTT,CASSGTTSRSTDTQYF
TRBJ2-1,TRBD1,TRBV20-1,.,TGCAGTGCAAACAGGGGGCGTGAGCAGTTCTTC,CSANRGREQFF
TRBJ1-1,.,TRBV7-7,.,TGTGCCAGCAGCTTGGGCCCAGACACTGAAGCTTTCTTT,CASSLGPDTEAFF
TRBJ2-5,.,TRBV5-4,.,TGTGCCAGCAGCCCCCCTTCGCAGGGCCAAGAGACCCAGTACTTC,CASSPPSQGQETQYF
TRBJ2-7,.,TRBV5-8,.,TGTGCCAGCAGGGGGCGGGGATTGCTCTCCTACGAGCAGTACTTC,CASRGRGLLSYEQYF
TRBJ2-7,.,TRBV10-3,.,TGTGCCATCAGTCTGACTGGTTTGGGCGAGCAGTACTTC,CAISLTGLGEQYF
TRBJ1-2,TRBD1,TRBV4-2,once,TGTGCCAGCAGGGGGGGGGACAGGCACTATGGCTACACCTTC,CASRGGDRHYGYTF
TRBJ2-2,.,TRBV7-2,.,TGTGCCAGCAGCTTCTACAGGGCAACCGGGGAGCTGTTTTTT,CASSFYRATGELFF
TRBJ2-5,TRBD1,TRBV10-3,.,TGTGCCATCAGGCAGGGGGTCGAAGAGACCCAGTACTTC,CAIRQGVEETQYF
TRBJ1-1,.,TRBV5-4,.,TGTGCCAGCAGCCCTGGAGGCGGGATTGGGGCTGAAGCTTTCTTT,CASSPGGGIGAEAFF
TRBJ1-1,TRBD1,TRBV4-1,.,TGCGCCAGCAGCCAAGAGAGGGACAGAGGGACTGAAGCTTTCTTT,CASSQERDRGTEAFF
TRBJ2-5,.,TRBV5-1,few,TGCGCCAGCAGCCCCGGGGTAGCTCTGGAGACCCAGTACTTC,CASSPGVALETQYF
TRBJ1-1,TRBD1,TRBV6-5,.,TGTGCCAGAACAGGGGGCTTGTTCACTGAAGCTTTCTTT,CARTGGLFTEAFF
TRBJ2-7,TRBD2,TRBV6-6,.,TGTGCCAGCCAACTCTTAGGGACTAGCGATGCCTACGAGCAGTACTTC,CASQLLGTSDAYEQYF
TRBJ2-7,TRBD2,TRBV30,.,TGTGCCTGGAGTGGGGGGTCCGGGAGGGCCCAGTACTTC,CAWSGGSGRAQYF
TRBJ2-5,.,TRBV13,once,TGTGCCAGCAGCAACCGGGGGGAGACCCAGTACTTC,CASSNRGETQYF
TRBJ2-7,TRBD1,TRBV5-4,.,TGTGCCAGCAGCGTGGAGGGGACAGGTATTGGCGAGCAGTACTTC,CASSVEGTGIGEQYF
TRBJ2-2,.,TRBV6-1,once,TGTGCCAGCAGTGAACGGGTGGAGACCGGGGAGCTGTTTTTT,CASSERVETGELFF
TRBJ2-5,TRBD1,TRBV5-6,.,TGTGCCAGCAGCTGGGGGACAGTCTACCAAGAGACCCAGTACTTC,CASSWGTVYQETQYF
TRBJ2-3,.,TRBV28,.,TGTGCCAGCAGCACTAGCACAGATACGCAGTATTTT,CASSTSTDTQYF
TRBJ1-1,.,TRBV2,.,TGTGCCAGCAGTGAAGGGGGCACCACTGAAGCTTTCTTT,CASSEGGTTEAFF
TRBJ2-6,.,TRBV4-3,.,TGCGCCAGCAGCCAAGGGGTGACAGGCGCCAGCTCTGGGGCCAACGTCCTGACTTTC,CASSQGVTGASSGANVLTF
TRBJ2-3,.,TRBV7-2,few,TGTGCCAGCAGCTTTATGGCGGGTTTGGGCAGCACAGATACGCAGTATTTT,CASSFMAGLGSTDTQYF
TRBJ2-3,TRBD2,TRBV7-2,once,TGTGCCAGCAGCTTCCTAGCGGGAGGACGCACAGATACGCAGTATTTT,CASSFLAGGRTDTQYF